Listed below are T cell receptor beta chains from one sample, sequenced in a study of Ad26.COV2.S vaccination and SARS-CoV-2 variants. The data were produced by immunoSEQ multiplex PCR, yet TCRdb's version contains in-frame clones alone and is incomplete. The table includes around 400,000 clones, over 75% detected once. Sequencing used peripheral blood, obtained in a trial of Ad26.COV2.S vaccine versus placebo. The source is a person aged 18-65 years who received the Ad26.COV2.S COVID-19 vaccine or a placebo. Each CDR3 is given with its conserved first and last residue. D genes are given only for firm matches. The size field is filled for only some rows; it gives once, few, many or a size class.

v_call	d_call	j_call	clone_size	cdr3_nt	cdr3_aa
TRBV18	TRBD2	TRBJ2-1	.	TGTGCCAGCTCATATAGCGGGAGTAAGAATGAGCAGTTCTTC	CASSYSGSKNEQFF
TRBV21-1	.	TRBJ1-1	.	TGTGCCAGCAGCAAGTTAACCGGGACAGAGGTCACTGAAGCTTTCTTT	CASSKLTGTEVTEAFF
TRBV2	TRBD1	TRBJ2-7	.	TGTGCCAGCAGTGAAGGACAGGGGGCGAACCACGAGCAGTACTTC	CASSEGQGANHEQYF
TRBV4-2	TRBD1	TRBJ1-1	few	TGTGCCAGCAGCCGGTCGGACAGGGGGGGAACTGAAGCTTTCTTT	CASSRSDRGGTEAFF
TRBV6-6	.	TRBJ1-2	.	TGTGCCAGCAGTTTTACGGCCGGGGGCAGGGGTTATGGCTACACCTTC	CASSFTAGGRGYGYTF
TRBV4-3	.	TRBJ1-2	.	TGCGCCAGCAGCCAAGATCTCGGCAGAACCAACTATGGCTACACCTTC	CASSQDLGRTNYGYTF
TRBV30	.	TRBJ2-1	.	TGTGCCTGCACGGAGGGCTACAATGAGCAGTTCTTC	CACTEGYNEQFF
TRBV29-1	TRBD2	TRBJ2-7	.	TGCAGCGTTGTACGGCTAGCGGGTACCTACGAGCAGTACTTC	CSVVRLAGTYEQYF
TRBV11-2	.	TRBJ2-2	.	TGTGCCAGCAGCTTTGATGTACCCGGGGAGCTGTTTTTT	CASSFDVPGELFF
TRBV19	.	TRBJ1-1	.	TGTGCCAGTAGTAACCCCCACAGGTCCGTAGACACTGAAGCTTTCTTT	CASSNPHRSVDTEAFF
TRBV4-3	.	TRBJ1-6	once	TGCGCCAGCAGCCAAGATAAGGAGGGTTCACCCCTCCACTTT	CASSQDKEGSPLHF
TRBV10-1	.	TRBJ1-1	once	TGCGCCACCCATCAGGGTAACACTGAAGCTTTCTTT	CATHQGNTEAFF
TRBV7-2	TRBD1	TRBJ2-3	.	TGTGCCAGCAGCCTAGGACAGGGAACAGATACGCAGTATTTT	CASSLGQGTDTQYF
TRBV30	.	TRBJ1-3	.	TGTGCCTGGAGTTATAGGCACTCTGGAAACACCATATATTTT	CAWSYRHSGNTIYF
TRBV6-6	TRBD1	TRBJ1-6	.	TGTGCCAGCAGCCAGGGGGCCGTTAATTCACCCCTCCACTTT	CASSQGAVNSPLHF
TRBV6-5	TRBD1	TRBJ2-2	once	TGTGCCAGCATGAGAGGACAGGGGACCGGGGAGCTGTTTTTT	CASMRGQGTGELFF
TRBV20-1	.	TRBJ1-2	.	TGCAGTGCAAAACAGGAAACTGGCTACACCTTC	CSAKQETGYTF
TRBV4-3	TRBD1	TRBJ2-3	once	TGCGCCAGCAGCCAAGGGGGACAGAGATCCACAGATACGCAGTATTTT	CASSQGGQRSTDTQYF